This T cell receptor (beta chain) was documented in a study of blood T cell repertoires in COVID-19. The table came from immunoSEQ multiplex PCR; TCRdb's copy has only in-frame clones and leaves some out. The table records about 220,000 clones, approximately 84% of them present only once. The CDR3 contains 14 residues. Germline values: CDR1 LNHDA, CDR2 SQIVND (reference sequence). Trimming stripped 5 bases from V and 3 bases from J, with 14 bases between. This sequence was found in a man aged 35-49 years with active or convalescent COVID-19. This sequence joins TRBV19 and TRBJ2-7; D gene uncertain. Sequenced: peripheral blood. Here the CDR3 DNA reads TGTGCCAGTAGTCCCCTGACACCTCTCTACGAGCAGTACTTC. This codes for CASSPLTPLYEQYF. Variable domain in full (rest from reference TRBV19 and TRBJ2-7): DGGITQSPKYLFRKEGQNVTLSCEQNLNHDAMYWYRQDPGQGLRLIYYSQIVNDFQKGDIAEGYSVSREKKESFPLTVTSAQKNPTAFYLCASSPLTPLYEQYFGPGTRLTVT.